This T cell receptor (beta chain) was identified in a study of molecular identifiers for immune sequencing clone quantification. MiXCR was run by TCRdb on the PCR reads, yielding one entry per CDR3 protein. The sample lists approximately 500,000 distinct CDR3 sequences, around 25% occurring once. This clonotype was recorded many times. Between roughly 18,000 and 1,100,000 sorted cells, with 10%, 30% or 50% RNA, yielded naive CD8 libraries. Sorted naive CD8 T cells were those defined as CD8+CD4-CCR7+CD45RA+. This TCR came from a human donor in good health. Some libraries in this study had Jurkat cell RNA spiked in. Sequencing was performed on naive CD8+ T cells from blood, with Jurkat cell RNA spiked in. This sample's subset: FACS-sorted CD8+CD4-CCR7+CD45RA+ naive T cells.

This CDR3 reads CASSSGHPIGDTQYF. The CDR3 bases are TGTGCCAGCAGTTCGGGACACCCGATAGGAGATACGCAGTATTTT. The chain uses TRBV28 and TRBJ2-3, with a possible D match to TRBD1 (6 bases). The V end was cut by 4 bases, the J end by 5 bases, with 16 bases between. The CDR3 sequence is 15 residues long. Per germline, CDR1 MDHEN and CDR2 SYDVKM. Full variable domain (rest looked up from reference TRBV28 and TRBJ2-3): DVKVTQSSRYLVKRTGEKVFLECVQDMDHENMFWYRQDPGLGLRLIYFSYDVKMKEKGDIPEGYSVSREKKERFSLILESASTNQTSMYLCASSSGHPIGDTQYFGPGTRLTVL.